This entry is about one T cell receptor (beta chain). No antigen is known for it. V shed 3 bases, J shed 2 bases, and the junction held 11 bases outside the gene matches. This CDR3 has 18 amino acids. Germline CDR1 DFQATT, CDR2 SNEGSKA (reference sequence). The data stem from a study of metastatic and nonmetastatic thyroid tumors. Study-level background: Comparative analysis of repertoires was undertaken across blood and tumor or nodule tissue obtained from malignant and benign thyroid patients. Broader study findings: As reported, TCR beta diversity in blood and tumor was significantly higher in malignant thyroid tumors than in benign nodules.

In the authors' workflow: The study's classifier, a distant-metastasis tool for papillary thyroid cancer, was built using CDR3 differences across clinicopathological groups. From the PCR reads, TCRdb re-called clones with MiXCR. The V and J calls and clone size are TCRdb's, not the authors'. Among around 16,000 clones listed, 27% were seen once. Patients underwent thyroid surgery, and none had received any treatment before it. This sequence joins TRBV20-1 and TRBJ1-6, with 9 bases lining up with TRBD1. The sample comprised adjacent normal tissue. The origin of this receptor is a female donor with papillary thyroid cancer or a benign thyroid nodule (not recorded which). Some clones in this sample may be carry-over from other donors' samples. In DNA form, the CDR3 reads TGCAGTGCTAGGCCGGGACAGGGAGGTGGGACCTATAATTCACCCCTCCACTTT. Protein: CSARPGQGGGTYNSPLHF.